The 11 T cell receptor beta chains given below trace back to one sample, sequenced in a study of technical replicates of blood from a handful of donors. Measured with immunoSEQ multiplex PCR; TCRdb has only the in-frame clones, and not every one. This sample has approximately 12,000 clones, with approximately 94% found just once. Sequenced: PBMCs. The source is a human donor in good health.

The chain is built from TRBV7-6 and TRBJ2-1, with 14 bases fitting TRBD2. Looked up from germline, CDR1 is SGHVS and CDR2 is FNYEAQ. J lost 7 bases, V lost 8 bases, and 1 base had no gene match. There are 13 residues in the CDR3. CDR3 in amino acids: CASGTSGGNEQFF. The CDR3 nucleotides read TGTGCCAGCGGGACTAGCGGGGGTAATGAGCAGTTCTTC.

This sequence joins TRBV9 and TRBJ2-3, with 15 nucleotides matching TRBD2. The CDR3 is 18 residues long. The germline V gene encodes CDR1 SGDLS and CDR2 YYNGEE. With 1 base clipped from V and 5 bases from J, the junction kept 8 bases outside the gene matches. CDR3 loop: CASSVLPGLAGGIDTQYF. Here the CDR3 DNA reads TGTGCCAGCAGCGTACTCCCGGGACTAGCGGGAGGAATAGATACGCAGTATTTT.

This chain joins TRBV7-2 and TRBJ2-3; 10 bases fit TRBD2. The junction had 6 bases not matched to a gene; V was cut back by 5 bases and J by 4 bases. Germline lookup yields CDR1 SGHTA and CDR2 FQGNSA. The CDR3 loop spans 15 amino acids. CDR3 amino acids: CASSILAGVSDTQYF. The CDR3 DNA is TGTGCCAGCAGCATCCTAGCGGGAGTTTCAGATACGCAGTATTTT.

This chain's CDR3 is CASTLPYYGYTF. DNA for the CDR3: TGTGCCAGCACTCTCCCGTACTATGGCTACACCTTC. V is TRBV7-9 and J is TRBJ1-2; D is unclear. V shed 7 bases and J shed 3 bases, with 9 bases lying between them. The germline V gene has CDR1 SEHNR and CDR2 FQNEAQ (reference sequence). This CDR3 region has 12 residues.

A few counts support this clone. The chain joins TRBV5-1 to TRBJ2-1; tentatively, D is TRBD1 (7 bases). The CDR3 is made up of 15 amino acids. V was trimmed by 0 bases and J by 4 bases, leaving 11 bases between them. Germline V CDR1 and CDR2: SGHRS, YFSETQ. CDR3 in amino acids: CASSLGQGGYNEQFF. The DNA of the CDR3 is TGCGCCAGCAGCTTGGGACAGGGAGGTTACAATGAGCAGTTCTTC.

V is TRBV10-1 and J is TRBJ1-1, with 8 nucleotides matching TRBD1. Trimming at V came to 2 bases and at J to 11 bases, leaving 10 bases not matched to a gene. This CDR3 spans 14 amino acids. Germline assignment: CDR1 WNHNN and CDR2 SYGVQD (reference sequence). The CDR3 is CASSESGQGYGAFF. The CDR3 coding sequence is TGCGCCAGCAGTGAGAGTGGACAGGGCTATGGGGCTTTCTTT.

This rearrangement joins TRBV27 to TRBJ2-1, with a possible D match to TRBD1 (7 bases). Germline-derived CDR1 and CDR2 are MNHEY and SMNVEV (reference sequence). Between the trimmed V and J ends, which lost 4 bases and 6 bases, there was a span of 13 bases. The CDR3 loop spans 14 amino acids. CDR3 in DNA: TGTGCCAGCAGTTCCCAGGGGGGCCTCAATGAGCAGTTCTTC. Its translation: CASSSQGGLNEQFF.

The J gene is TRBJ1-3, the V gene TRBV6-4, with a tentative D call TRBD1 (5 bases). The germline V gene has CDR1 MRHNA and CDR2 SNTAGT. The V gene lost 8 bases and the J gene lost 0 bases, with 20 bases spanning the gap. This CDR3 has 17 amino acids. CDR3 nucleotide sequence: TGTGCCAGCGAGAACAGGAGCCAATCGTACTCTGGAAACACCATATATTTT. Amino acid sequence: CASENRSQSYSGNTIYF.

The genes are TRBV6-1 and TRBJ1-1; D call uncertain. The V gene's germline CDR1 is MNHNS and CDR2 SASEGT. The CDR3 has 17 residues. Trimming removed 2 bases from V and 0 bases from J, with 16 bases in between. This CDR3 is CASSETALGTLNTEAFF. The CDR3 region has the DNA TGTGCCAGCAGTGAAACGGCGTTGGGCACCCTGAACACTGAAGCTTTCTTT.

The chain carries TRBV6-5 and TRBJ2-3; 14 nucleotides line up with TRBD2. Trimming cost V 7 bases and J 6 bases; bases outside gene matches: 6. Germline V CDR1 and CDR2: MNHEY, SVGAGI. CDR3 size: 15 residues. The CDR3 DNA reads TGTGCCAGCACCGAACGGACTAGCGGGAGGGATACGCAGTATTTT. Its translation is CASTERTSGRDTQYF.

The gene calls are TRBV7-9 and TRBJ2-1; 8 bases are shared with TRBD2. The germline gives CDR1 SEHNR, CDR2 FQNEAQ (reference sequence). Trimming took 5 bases from V and 6 from J; bases not matched to a gene: 6. CDR3 length: 14 residues. CDR3 amino acids: CASSPSGGVNEQFF. The CDR3, as DNA: TGTGCCAGCAGCCCCTCGGGGGGGGTCAATGAGCAGTTCTTC.